This section outlines one T cell receptor beta chain sequence together with its context. By sample share, this clonotype is medium-sized (0.01 to 0.1%). This receptor's antigen is unknown. No base quality information exists; no much larger clone differs at one position. These data come from a study of CD8+CD57+ T cells in acquired aplastic anemia (dated by TCRdb to the late 2010s). Context from the whole study: A mean of approximately 2.9 ug of DNA, ranging from roughly 0.2 to 27.4 ug, was extracted from sorted CD4+ and CD8+ cells. Healthy donor samples averaged roughly 9.9 million reads for CD4+ and roughly 12 million for CD8+ cells. Results the study describes overall, beyond this receptor: Although 25 to 30 CD8+ CDR3 sequences were shared by patients and controls, these sequences appeared highly expressed in patients and within the immunodominant clones of patients. Between patients and healthy controls, no significant difference in CD8+ Simpson's diversity was found (P=0.060).

Profiling of TCR beta VDJ combinations and CDR3 sequences used genomic DNA as the template. An Illumina HiSeq 2000 was the platform used for TCR repertoire sequencing. As for the original processing: TRBV/TRBJ rearrangement plots, CDR3 size and DJ length profiles, and Simpson's diversity index were used to assess repertoires. The most abundant DNA sequence in the deep sequencing data was taken as the immunodominant clone. CDR3 amino acid sequences were screened for sharing across subjects and were compared with published repertoires and the VDJdb database. Clones were called with MiXCR by TCRdb after fastp trimmed the public reads at Q25, and only in-frame beta chains were retained. Each CDR3 protein gets just one entry, which takes the most common genes and DNA from the rows behind it. It is TCRdb's table, rather than the study itself, that gives the V and J calls and clone size. A total of 60,000 to 75,000 distinct CDR3 sequences appear in this sample, 45% to 70% of them only once. The ten largest make up about 2.5% of the sample.

The trim is 3 bases for V and 9 bases for J, with a gap of 15 bases between the germline ends. The CDR3 measures 15 amino acids from cysteine to phenylalanine. The kept DNA is CDR3 alone, 45 bases in frame from the first base. The germline V gene supplies CDR1 SNHLY and CDR2 FYNNEI. The study deep-sequenced TCR repertoires of sorted CD4+ and CD8+ blood T cells from severe aplastic anemia patients and healthy subjects. Ficoll-Paque density gradient centrifugation was used to isolate peripheral blood mononuclear cells. Before DNA extraction, CD4+ and CD8+ T cells were sorted with FACS or magnetic beads.

In this chain, TRBV2 is recombined with TRBJ1-6, with the D gene not clear enough to name. Sequenced material: sorted CD4+, CD8+, or CD8+CD57+ T cells (not recorded which) from PBMCs. This clonotype originated in a human donor in good health, serving as a control. The CDR3 has the sequence CASSDVSAKGSPLHF. At the DNA level, the sequence is TGTGCCAGCAGTGACGTGAGTGCAAAGGGTTCACCCCTCCACTTT.